Detailed here is one T cell receptor (beta chain). This clone's antigen is unknown. Qualities for individual bases were not recorded, and no much larger clone is one base off. The record originates from a study of blood T cell repertoires in COVID-19 (TCRdb year 2020). For the study in its entirety: Samples covering the acute and convalescent phases of COVID-19 were provided by collaborators in the United States, Italy and Spain. The material from the prospective study consisted of cDNA or gDNA derived from T cells, B-cell-depleted T cells, or PBMCs. The dataset comprised deeply sampled blood TCRbeta repertoires from subjects exposed to, actively infected with, or recovered from COVID-19. The repertoires were released in a freely available public database meant as a resource for research on the immune response to SARS-CoV-2. Samples came from the ongoing ImmuneRACE study (first 160 participants) plus 1,254 subjects from 6 global collaborators. Nearly every sample came with metadata listing a de-identified subject ID, COVID-19 status, age in years and sex. HLA class I and class II types, where available, came from metadata supplied by the sample provider rather than from assay-based typing.

The immunoSEQ Assay, a bias-controlled multiplex PCR, was used to amplify TCRbeta CDR3 regions from genomic DNA. Concerning the study's data processing: The number of nucleated cells in each sample was estimated from the amplification of reference gene primers within the assay. To quantify the absolute abundance of each unique TCRbeta CDR3 rearrangement, sequence reads were collapsed and filtered. For each sample, productive Simpson clonality was calculated as the square root of Simpson's diversity index across productive rearrangements. TCRdb took over this immuneACCESS table, retaining in-frame rearrangements with V and J assigned. Such tables are incomplete; in checked studies, under half of the missing clones stem from an unresolved V gene, and the remainder is unexplained. The DNA gave D and trimming, while V, J and clone size come from that table. This sample comprises over 150,000 clones, about four fifths of them detected only once. The ten largest clones add up to roughly a fifth of the sample.

Samples from volunteer blood donors who had recovered from COVID-19 were contributed by a second Seattle source. Collaborating institutions collected whole blood in K2EDTA tubes following their own protocols. Collaborator samples were shipped for TCRbeta analysis as frozen whole blood, isolated PBMCs, or DNA extracted from either sample type. Here is what the overall study found, with its caveats: Clinical and demographic metadata were provided uncurated, with the amount varying by source and participant.

CDR1 MNHEY and CDR2 SVGEGT were looked up in the germline V gene. The junction shows trimming of 6 bases on V and 1 base on J, and the gene matches do not reach 8 bases of it. The CDR3 has 15 amino acids, counting the end cysteine and phenylalanine. Only the CDR3 portion is preserved as DNA: 45 bases, with reading frame beginning at the first base. The sequenced material came from peripheral blood. This TCR derives from a woman in her 70s who had recovered from COVID-19. Recombination connected TRBV6-2 or TRBV6-3 to TRBJ2-5, with 7 bases matching TRBD2. CDR3 loop: CASSPTRTSQETQYF. The nucleotide sequence is given as TGTGCCAGCAGCCCTACCCGGACTAGCCAAGAGACCCAGTACTTC.